Sequencing of this T cell receptor beta chain was carried out in a study of T cell repertoires in cytomegalovirus infection. CDR1 and CDR2 from the germline V gene are LGHDT and YNNKEL (reference sequence). V gave up 2 bases and J gave up 0 bases, with 12 bases separating them. The CDR3 has 16 residues. Via MiXCR, TCRdb re-called the reads, giving one row per CDR3 protein. The repertoire includes 350,000 to 500,000 distinct CDR3 sequences, around 32% of them detected once, and roughly an eighth sits in the top ten. The source material was PBMCs. The chain combines TRBV3-1 with TRBJ2-3; D unresolved. The TCR sequence derives from a human donor in good health (CMV status not recorded). Some clones in this sample may be carry-over from other donors' samples. CDR3 in amino acids: CASSQLPLTSTDTQYF. The CDR3, as DNA: TGTGCCAGCAGCCAACTACCCTTGACAAGCACAGATACGCAGTATTTT.